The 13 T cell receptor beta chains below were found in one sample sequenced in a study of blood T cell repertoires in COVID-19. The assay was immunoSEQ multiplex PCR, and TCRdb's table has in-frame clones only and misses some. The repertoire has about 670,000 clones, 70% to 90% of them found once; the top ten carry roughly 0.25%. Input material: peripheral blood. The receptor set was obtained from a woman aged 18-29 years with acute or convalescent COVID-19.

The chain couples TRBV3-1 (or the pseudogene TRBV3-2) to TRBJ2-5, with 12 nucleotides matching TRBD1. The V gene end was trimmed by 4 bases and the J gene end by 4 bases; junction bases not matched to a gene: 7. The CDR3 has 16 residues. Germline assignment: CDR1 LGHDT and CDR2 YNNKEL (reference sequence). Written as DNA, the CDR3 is TGTGCCAGCAGCCGATCCGGGACAGGGGGCTTAGAGACCCAGTACTTC. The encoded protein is CASSRSGTGGLETQYF.

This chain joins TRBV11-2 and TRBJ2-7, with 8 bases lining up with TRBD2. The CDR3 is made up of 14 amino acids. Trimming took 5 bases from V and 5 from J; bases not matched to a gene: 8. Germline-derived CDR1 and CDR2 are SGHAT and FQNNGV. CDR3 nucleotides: TGTGCCAGCAGCGCCCCGGGGGGGTCCCACGAGCAGTACTTC. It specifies CASSAPGGSHEQYF.

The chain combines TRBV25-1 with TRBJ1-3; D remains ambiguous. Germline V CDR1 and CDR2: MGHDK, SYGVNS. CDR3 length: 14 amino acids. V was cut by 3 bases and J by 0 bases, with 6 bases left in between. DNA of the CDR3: TGTGCCAGCAGTGATCCGGGCTCTGGAAACACCATATATTTT. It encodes CASSDPGSGNTIYF.

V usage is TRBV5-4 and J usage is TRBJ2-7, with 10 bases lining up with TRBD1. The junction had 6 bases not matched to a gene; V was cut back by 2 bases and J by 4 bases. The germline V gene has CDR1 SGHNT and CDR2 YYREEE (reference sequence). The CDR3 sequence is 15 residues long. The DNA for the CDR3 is TGTGCCAGCAGCTTTGGGGACAGGGGTTATTACGAGCAGTACTTC. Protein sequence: CASSFGDRGYYEQYF.

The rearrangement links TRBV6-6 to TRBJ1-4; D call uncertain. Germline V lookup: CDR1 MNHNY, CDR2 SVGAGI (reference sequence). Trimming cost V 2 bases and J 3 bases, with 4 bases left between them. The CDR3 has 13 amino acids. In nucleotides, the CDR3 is TGTGCCAGCAGTTACGCGGCTAATGAAAAACTGTTTTTT. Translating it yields CASSYAANEKLFF.

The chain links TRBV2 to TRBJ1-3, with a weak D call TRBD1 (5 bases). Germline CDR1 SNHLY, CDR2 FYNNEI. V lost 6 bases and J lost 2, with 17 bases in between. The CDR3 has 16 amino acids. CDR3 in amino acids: CASSLQTLRAGNTIYF. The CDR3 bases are TGTGCCAGCAGCCTCCAAACTCTCAGGGCTGGAAACACCATATATTTT.

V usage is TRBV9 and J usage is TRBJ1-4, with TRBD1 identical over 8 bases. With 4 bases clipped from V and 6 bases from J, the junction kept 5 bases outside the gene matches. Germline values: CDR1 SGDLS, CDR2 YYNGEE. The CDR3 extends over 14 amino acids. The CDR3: CASSLTGGDEKLFF. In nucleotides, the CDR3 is TGTGCCAGCAGCCTTACAGGGGGGGATGAAAAACTGTTTTTT.

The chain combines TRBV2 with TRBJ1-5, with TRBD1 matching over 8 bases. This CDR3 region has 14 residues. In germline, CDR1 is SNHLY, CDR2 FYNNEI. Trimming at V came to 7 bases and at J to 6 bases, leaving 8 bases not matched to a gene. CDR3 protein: CASTTGQGTQPQHF. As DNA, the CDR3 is TGTGCCAGCACCACCGGACAGGGCACTCAGCCCCAGCATTTT.

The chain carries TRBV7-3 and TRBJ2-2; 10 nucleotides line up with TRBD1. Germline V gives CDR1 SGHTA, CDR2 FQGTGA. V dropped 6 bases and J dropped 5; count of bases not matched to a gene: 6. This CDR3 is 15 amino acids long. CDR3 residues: CASSRQGARTGELFF. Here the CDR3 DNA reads TGTGCCAGCAGTCGACAGGGGGCGAGGACCGGGGAGCTGTTTTTT.

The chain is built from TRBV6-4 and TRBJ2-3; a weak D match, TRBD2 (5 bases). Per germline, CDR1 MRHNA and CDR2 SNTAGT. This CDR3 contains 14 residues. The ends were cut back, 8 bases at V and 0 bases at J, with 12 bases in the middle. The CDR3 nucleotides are TGTGCCAGCGCTCGGACTGGAAGCACAGATACGCAGTATTTT. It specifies CASARTGSTDTQYF.

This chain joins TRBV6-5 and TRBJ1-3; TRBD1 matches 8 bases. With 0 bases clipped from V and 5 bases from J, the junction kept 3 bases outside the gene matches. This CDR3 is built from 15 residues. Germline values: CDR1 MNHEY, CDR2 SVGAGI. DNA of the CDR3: TGTGCCAGCAGTTACTCAGGGGACAGGAGAAACACCATATATTTT. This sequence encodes CASSYSGDRRNTIYF.

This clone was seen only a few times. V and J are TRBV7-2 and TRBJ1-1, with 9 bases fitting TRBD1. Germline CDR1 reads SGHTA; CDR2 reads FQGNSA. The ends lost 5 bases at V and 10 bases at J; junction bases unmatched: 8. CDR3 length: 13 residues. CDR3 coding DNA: TGTGCCAGCAGCGCCACAGGGGGCATCGGAGCTTTCTTT. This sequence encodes CASSATGGIGAFF.

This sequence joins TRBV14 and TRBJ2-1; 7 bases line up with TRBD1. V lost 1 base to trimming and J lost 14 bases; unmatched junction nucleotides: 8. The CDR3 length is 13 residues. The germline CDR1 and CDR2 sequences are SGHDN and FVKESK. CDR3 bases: TGTGCCAGCAGCCAAGTACGGGGCCAGGGGGAGTTCTTC. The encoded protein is CASSQVRGQGEFF.